Many counts were recorded for the clone carrying this TCR beta chain. Uncontrolled infection, other autoimmune disease, pregnancy and lactation each barred patients from inclusion. The V and J ends lost 7 bases and 8 bases, in that order; junction bases with no gene match: 8. The CDR3 sequence is 14 residues long. This sample was included in a study of T cells in Graves' hyperthyroidism and ophthalmopathy. Amplification yielded TCR beta CDR3 regions, with RNA transcripts as the source. The HTBI primer set served for first-round RT-PCR of the TCR CDR3. TCRdb reprocessed the multiplex PCR reads via MiXCR and lists one record per CDR3 protein. In the table there are more than 500,000 distinct CDR3 sequences, 15% to 20% of which are singletons.

The gene calls are TRBV12-3 or TRBV12-4 and TRBJ2-1, with 10 bases fitting TRBD2. Sample: blood. This sequence originates from a woman in her twenties or thirties with Graves' ophthalmopathy. CDR3 sequence reads: CASTSGRYEDEQFF. The DNA for the CDR3 is TGTGCCAGCACTAGCGGGAGATATGAGGATGAGCAGTTCTTC.